This T cell receptor delta chain was profiled in a study of γδ T cells in repeated Plasmodium falciparum infection. TCRdb re-called the multiplex PCR reads through CATT. This table holds 85,000 to 100,000 delta-chain clones, 0.75% to 1% found once. Germline V gene data show CDR1 as TSWWSYY and CDR2 as QGS. The CDR3 sequence is 25 residues long. With V trimmed by 2 bases and J by 0 bases, 27 bases remained unmatched. Gammadelta T cells were flow-sorted from PBMC into Vgamma9/Vdelta2+ and Vdelta2-negative populations for bulk analysis. This clone has just a few counts. A far bigger clonotype differs at one base, so this is likely a read error. Other nucleotide sequences in the sample specify the same CDR3.

This chain uses TRDV1 with TRDJ1; TRDD3 agrees at 13 bases. This sequence originates from a pool of human donors (malaria-infected and uninfected, not separated). Sequenced material: gamma-delta T cells from blood. CDR3 amino acids: CALGELPFTRTGGYARRLYTDKLIF. Written as DNA, the CDR3 is TGTGCTCTTGGGGAATTACCTTTCACAAGGACTGGGGGATACGCGCGCCGGCTGTACACCGATAAACTCATCTTT.